These T cell receptor beta chains were read from a single sample in a study of long-term antiretroviral therapy in people with HIV. The data were produced by immunoSEQ multiplex PCR, yet TCRdb's version contains in-frame clones alone and is incomplete. Seen here are some 16,000 clones, 60% to 85% observed once, and the top ten hold more than 14%. The source was unsorted PBMCs, collected around 2.2 years before starting antiretroviral therapy. The receptors come from a man younger than 40 with HIV. Each CDR3 is given with its conserved first and last residue. A D gene is named only where the DNA matches it firmly. A clone size is listed for some rows: how often the clone was seen (once, few, many), or a class if it is expanded.

v_call: TRBV18
cdr3_length: 13
d_call: .
j_call: TRBJ2-3
clone_size: .
cdr3_aa: CASSPESQNTQYF
cdr3_nt: TGTGCCAGCTCACCGGAGTCCCAGAACACGCAGTATTTT

v_call: TRBV28
cdr3_length: 15
d_call: TRBD1
j_call: TRBJ1-4
clone_size: .
cdr3_aa: CASSPSGGTNEKLFF
cdr3_nt: TGTGCCAGCAGTCCCTCAGGGGGCACGAATGAAAAACTGTTTTTT

v_call: TRBV18
cdr3_length: 17
d_call: TRBD2
j_call: TRBJ2-2
clone_size: .
cdr3_aa: CASSHGLAGAHTGELFF
cdr3_nt: TGTGCCAGCTCACACGGACTAGCGGGGGCCCACACCGGGGAGCTGTTTTTT

v_call: TRBV7-8
cdr3_length: 13
d_call: .
j_call: TRBJ1-1
clone_size: .
cdr3_aa: CASSWGPDTEAFF
cdr3_nt: TGTGCCAGCAGCTGGGGGCCGGACACTGAAGCTTTCTTT

v_call: TRBV27
cdr3_length: 12
d_call: .
j_call: TRBJ1-4
clone_size: .
cdr3_aa: CASSYGGEKLFF
cdr3_nt: TGTGCCAGCAGTTATGGGGGTGAAAAACTGTTTTTT

v_call: TRBV7-3
cdr3_length: 13
d_call: .
j_call: TRBJ2-7
clone_size: .
cdr3_aa: CASSLGRTYEQYF
cdr3_nt: TGTGCCAGCAGCCTAGGACGGACCTACGAGCAGTACTTC

v_call: TRBV2
cdr3_length: 14
d_call: .
j_call: TRBJ1-4
clone_size: .
cdr3_aa: CATERGAANEKLFF
cdr3_nt: TGTGCCACCGAGAGGGGGGCGGCTAATGAAAAACTGTTTTTT

v_call: TRBV10-3
cdr3_length: 17
d_call: TRBD2
j_call: TRBJ2-1
clone_size: .
cdr3_aa: CAISRTSGGPGVNEQFF
cdr3_nt: TGTGCCATCAGCCGGACTAGCGGGGGCCCAGGCGTGAATGAGCAGTTCTTC

v_call: TRBV7-8
cdr3_length: 16
d_call: TRBD1
j_call: TRBJ2-1
clone_size: .
cdr3_aa: CASSPSWTGGPDEQFF
cdr3_nt: TGTGCCAGCAGCCCGTCCTGGACAGGGGGCCCGGATGAGCAGTTCTTC

v_call: TRBV11-3
cdr3_length: 13
d_call: .
j_call: TRBJ1-2
clone_size: .
cdr3_aa: CARPNRQGHGYTF
cdr3_nt: TGTGCCAGACCCAACAGGCAGGGACATGGCTACACCTTC

v_call: TRBV18
cdr3_length: 15
d_call: TRBD2
j_call: TRBJ2-5
clone_size: few
cdr3_aa: CASSIPSGGQETQYF
cdr3_nt: TGTGCCAGCTCAATTCCTAGCGGGGGCCAAGAGACCCAGTACTTC

v_call: TRBV7-9
cdr3_length: 13
d_call: .
j_call: TRBJ1-2
clone_size: large
cdr3_aa: CASSPGSVYGYTF
cdr3_nt: TGTGCCAGCAGCCCGGGCTCCGTCTATGGCTACACCTTC

v_call: TRBV7-9
cdr3_length: 18
d_call: .
j_call: TRBJ2-7
clone_size: .
cdr3_aa: CASSLGPDPRGRSYEQYF
cdr3_nt: TGTGCCAGCAGCTTAGGCCCGGATCCTAGGGGACGATCCTACGAGCAGTACTTC

v_call: TRBV2
cdr3_length: 14
d_call: TRBD1
j_call: TRBJ1-5
clone_size: few
cdr3_aa: CASSGDRVYQPQHF
cdr3_nt: TGTGCCAGCAGCGGAGACAGGGTTTATCAGCCCCAGCATTTT

v_call: TRBV5-6
cdr3_length: 15
d_call: .
j_call: TRBJ1-1
clone_size: few
cdr3_aa: CASSRDRGYGTEAFF
cdr3_nt: TGTGCCAGCAGCCGAGATCGGGGGTATGGCACTGAAGCTTTCTTT

v_call: TRBV25-1
cdr3_length: 14
d_call: .
j_call: TRBJ1-2
clone_size: .
cdr3_aa: CASSDEGANYGYTF
cdr3_nt: TGTGCCAGCAGTGACGAAGGGGCTAACTATGGCTACACCTTC

v_call: TRBV7-3
cdr3_length: 17
d_call: TRBD2
j_call: TRBJ2-5
clone_size: .
cdr3_aa: CASSSRRAGGSQETQYF
cdr3_nt: TGTGCCAGCAGCTCCCGACGAGCGGGGGGTTCCCAAGAGACCCAGTACTTC

v_call: TRBV5-1
cdr3_length: 14
d_call: .
j_call: TRBJ1-5
clone_size: .
cdr3_aa: CASSLVEGGQPQHF
cdr3_nt: TGCGCCAGCAGCTTGGTGGAGGGGGGACAGCCCCAGCATTTT

v_call: TRBV11-2
cdr3_length: 15
d_call: TRBD2
j_call: TRBJ2-2
clone_size: .
cdr3_aa: CASTRQDGGTGELFF
cdr3_nt: TGTGCCAGCACCCGTCAGGACGGGGGGACCGGGGAGCTGTTTTTT

v_call: TRBV13
cdr3_length: 13
d_call: .
j_call: TRBJ2-1
clone_size: .
cdr3_aa: CASSLNSYNEQFF
cdr3_nt: TGTGCCAGCAGCCTCAACTCCTACAATGAGCAGTTCTTC

v_call: TRBV10-3
cdr3_length: 16
d_call: TRBD2
j_call: TRBJ2-3
clone_size: .
cdr3_aa: CAISDLAGGETDTQYF
cdr3_nt: TGTGCCATCTCCGACCTAGCGGGAGGAGAAACAGATACGCAGTATTTT

v_call: TRBV30
cdr3_length: 13
d_call: TRBD1
j_call: TRBJ1-1
clone_size: once
cdr3_aa: CAWSLSTGSEAFF
cdr3_nt: TGTGCCTGGAGTCTATCGACAGGGTCCGAAGCTTTCTTT

v_call: TRBV6-1
cdr3_length: 11
d_call: .
j_call: TRBJ2-1
clone_size: once
cdr3_aa: CASSEINEQFF
cdr3_nt: TGTGCCAGCAGTGAGATAAATGAGCAGTTCTTC

v_call: TRBV6-1
cdr3_length: 13
d_call: .
j_call: TRBJ1-3
clone_size: .
cdr3_aa: CASSEVGGNTIYF
cdr3_nt: TGTGCCAGCAGTGAAGTAGGCGGAAACACCATATATTTT

v_call: TRBV14
cdr3_length: 12
d_call: .
j_call: TRBJ2-5
clone_size: .
cdr3_aa: CASSQGLRPEYF
cdr3_nt: TGTGCCAGCAGCCAAGGTTTGCGGCCAGAGTACTTC

v_call: TRBV27
cdr3_length: 13
d_call: .
j_call: TRBJ1-4
clone_size: .
cdr3_aa: CASSLYINEKLFF
cdr3_nt: TGTGCCAGCAGTTTATACATAAATGAAAAACTGTTTTTT

v_call: TRBV5-1
cdr3_length: 15
d_call: .
j_call: TRBJ2-5
clone_size: once
cdr3_aa: CASSWTNQYQETQYF
cdr3_nt: TGCGCCAGCAGCTGGACTAACCAGTACCAAGAGACCCAGTACTTC

v_call: TRBV27
cdr3_length: 15
d_call: TRBD1
j_call: TRBJ2-7
clone_size: few
cdr3_aa: CASRGGGQGSHEQYF
cdr3_nt: TGTGCCAGCAGGGGTGGAGGACAGGGCTCCCACGAGCAGTACTTC

v_call: TRBV23-1
cdr3_length: 16
d_call: TRBD1
j_call: TRBJ1-2
clone_size: .
cdr3_aa: CASSQWDRQLNYGYTF
cdr3_nt: TGCGCCAGCAGTCAATGGGACAGGCAACTGAACTATGGCTACACCTTC

v_call: TRBV6-5
cdr3_length: 13
d_call: .
j_call: TRBJ2-4
clone_size: .
cdr3_aa: CASSPGPEDIQYF
cdr3_nt: TGTGCCAGCAGCCCCGGCCCGGAGGACATTCAGTACTTC

v_call: TRBV29-1
cdr3_length: 12
d_call: TRBD1
j_call: TRBJ1-5
clone_size: once
cdr3_aa: CSVGQGGQPQHF
cdr3_nt: TGCAGCGTGGGACAGGGGGGGCAGCCCCAGCATTTT

v_call: TRBV29-1
cdr3_length: 12
d_call: .
j_call: TRBJ2-5
clone_size: .
cdr3_aa: CSVTSWEETQYF
cdr3_nt: TGCAGCGTCACGTCCTGGGAAGAGACCCAGTACTTC

v_call: TRBV7-9
cdr3_length: 15
d_call: .
j_call: TRBJ2-1
clone_size: .
cdr3_aa: CASSSRDLASNEQFF
cdr3_nt: TGTGCCAGCAGCTCCCGGGACTTGGCTTCCAATGAGCAGTTCTTC

v_call: TRBV9
cdr3_length: 15
d_call: TRBD1
j_call: TRBJ2-7
clone_size: .
cdr3_aa: CASSARTGETYEQYF
cdr3_nt: TGTGCCAGCAGCGCAAGGACAGGAGAAACTTACGAGCAGTACTTC

v_call: TRBV30
cdr3_length: 14
d_call: .
j_call: TRBJ1-2
clone_size: .
cdr3_aa: CAWSVVQGAGGYTF
cdr3_nt: TGTGCCTGGAGTGTAGTACAGGGAGCGGGAGGCTACACCTTC

v_call: TRBV10-2
cdr3_length: 16
d_call: TRBD2
j_call: TRBJ2-1
clone_size: .
cdr3_aa: CASSAAGLAGVGEQFF
cdr3_nt: TGCGCCAGCAGTGCGGCTGGACTAGCGGGAGTCGGTGAGCAGTTCTTC

v_call: TRBV7-8
cdr3_length: 14
d_call: .
j_call: TRBJ1-2
clone_size: .
cdr3_aa: CASSLRTLGDGYTF
cdr3_nt: TGTGCCAGCAGCTTACGGACATTAGGGGATGGCTACACCTTC

v_call: TRBV30
cdr3_length: 14
d_call: TRBD1
j_call: TRBJ1-2
clone_size: .
cdr3_aa: CAWRDRGRDYGYTF
cdr3_nt: TGTGCCTGGAGGGACAGGGGGCGCGACTATGGCTACACCTTC

v_call: TRBV18
cdr3_length: 13
d_call: .
j_call: TRBJ2-1
clone_size: few
cdr3_aa: CASSPGAGNEQFF
cdr3_nt: TGTGCCAGCTCACCGGGGGCAGGGAATGAGCAGTTCTTC

v_call: TRBV5-5
cdr3_length: 13
d_call: TRBD1
j_call: TRBJ2-1
clone_size: .
cdr3_aa: CASSFTGQGEQFF
cdr3_nt: TGTGCCAGCAGCTTCACTGGACAGGGAGAGCAGTTCTTC

v_call: TRBV5-6
cdr3_length: 16
d_call: .
j_call: TRBJ2-5
clone_size: few
cdr3_aa: CASSLQAGTLQETQYF
cdr3_nt: TGTGCCAGCAGCTTACAAGCAGGGACGCTTCAAGAGACCCAGTACTTC

v_call: TRBV10-3
cdr3_length: 17
d_call: TRBD1
j_call: TRBJ1-5
clone_size: .
cdr3_aa: CAISPGGQGVSNQPQHF
cdr3_nt: TGTGCCATCAGTCCCGGGGGACAGGGAGTTTCCAATCAGCCCCAGCATTTT

v_call: TRBV29-1
cdr3_length: 10
d_call: .
j_call: TRBJ1-1
clone_size: .
cdr3_aa: CSGRNTEAFF
cdr3_nt: TGCAGCGGCCGGAACACTGAAGCTTTCTTT

v_call: TRBV7-8
cdr3_length: 15
d_call: .
j_call: TRBJ1-4
clone_size: .
cdr3_aa: CASSFLWGVNEKLFF
cdr3_nt: TGTGCCAGCAGCTTTCTATGGGGAGTTAATGAAAAACTGTTTTTT

v_call: TRBV5-8
cdr3_length: 15
d_call: .
j_call: TRBJ1-2
clone_size: .
cdr3_aa: CASSMIVPGFMGYTF
cdr3_nt: TGTGCCAGCAGTATGATAGTGCCAGGGTTCATGGGCTACACCTTC

v_call: TRBV4-3
cdr3_length: 19
d_call: TRBD2
j_call: TRBJ2-1
clone_size: once
cdr3_aa: CASSQDWGVAGATAWEQFF
cdr3_nt: TGCGCCAGCAGCCAAGATTGGGGAGTAGCGGGAGCGACGGCGTGGGAGCAGTTCTTC

v_call: TRBV10-2
cdr3_length: 15
d_call: .
j_call: TRBJ1-6
clone_size: few
cdr3_aa: CASSEDEAANSPLHF
cdr3_nt: TGCGCCAGCAGTGAGGATGAGGCAGCCAATTCACCCCTCCACTTT